This TCR beta chain is from a study of STAT5B mutations in CD4+ large granular lymphocyte leukemia. The study's findings and limits: Main leukemic clonotypes were patient-specific, but approximately 27% appeared at low frequency elsewhere. TRBV06-family usage was enriched in top patient clones (8/27) versus controls (2/35).

This was a survey-level run. TCRdb's copy holds only in-frame clones and misses some; the assay was immunoSEQ multiplex PCR. The sample records 45,000 or so clones, 80% to 90% being singletons. The CDR3 is 12 residues long. Trimming removed 3 bases from V and 2 bases from J, with 4 bases in between. This clone was picked up one time. Its antigen is not known. V gene TRBV6-7 combines with J gene TRBJ2-5; D call uncertain. TRBV6-7 counts as an open reading frame of uncertain function. Source material: CD4+ T cells from blood buffy coats. The clonotype comes from a human donor in good health. The DNA for the CDR3 is TGTGCCAGCAGTTATAGGCAAGAGACCCAGTACTTC. It encodes CASSYRQETQYF.